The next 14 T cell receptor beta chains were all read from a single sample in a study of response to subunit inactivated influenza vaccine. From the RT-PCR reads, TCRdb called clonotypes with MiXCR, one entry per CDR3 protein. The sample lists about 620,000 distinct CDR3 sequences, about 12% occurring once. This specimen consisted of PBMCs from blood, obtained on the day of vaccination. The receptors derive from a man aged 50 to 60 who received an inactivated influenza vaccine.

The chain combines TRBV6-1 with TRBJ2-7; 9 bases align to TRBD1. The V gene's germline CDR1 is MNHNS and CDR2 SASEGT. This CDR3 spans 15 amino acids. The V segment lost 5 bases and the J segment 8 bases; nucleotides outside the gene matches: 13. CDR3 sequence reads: CASSTTGQGLIKQYF. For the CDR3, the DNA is TGTGCCAGCAGTACGACGGGACAGGGTTTGATCAAGCAGTACTTC.

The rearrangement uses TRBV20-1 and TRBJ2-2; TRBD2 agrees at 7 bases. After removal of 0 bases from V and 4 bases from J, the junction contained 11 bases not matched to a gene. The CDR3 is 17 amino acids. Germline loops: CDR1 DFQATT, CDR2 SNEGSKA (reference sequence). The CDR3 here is CSARDFLSWGGTGELFF. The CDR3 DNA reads TGCAGTGCTAGAGATTTTCTTAGCTGGGGGGGCACCGGGGAGCTGTTTTTT.

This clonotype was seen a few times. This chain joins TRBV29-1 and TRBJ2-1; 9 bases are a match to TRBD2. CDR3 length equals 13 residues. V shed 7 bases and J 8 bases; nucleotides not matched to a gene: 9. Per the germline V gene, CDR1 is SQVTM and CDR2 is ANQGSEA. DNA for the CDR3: TGCAGCGCTGGGGGGACTAGCAGGGATGAGCAGTTCTTC. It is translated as CSAGGTSRDEQFF.

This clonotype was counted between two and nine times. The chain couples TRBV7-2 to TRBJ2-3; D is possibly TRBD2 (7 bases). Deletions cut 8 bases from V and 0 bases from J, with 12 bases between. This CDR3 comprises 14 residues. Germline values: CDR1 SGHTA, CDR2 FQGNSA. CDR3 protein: CASRGATSTDTQYF. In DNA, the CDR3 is TGTGCCAGCCGGGGGGCAACTAGCACAGATACGCAGTATTTT.

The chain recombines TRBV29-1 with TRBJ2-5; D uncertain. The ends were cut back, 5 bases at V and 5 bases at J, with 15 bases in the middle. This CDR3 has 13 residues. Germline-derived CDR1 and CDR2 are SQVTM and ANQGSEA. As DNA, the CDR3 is TGCAGCGTTTTAGAACACGGCCGGGAGACCCAGTACTTC. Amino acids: CSVLEHGRETQYF.

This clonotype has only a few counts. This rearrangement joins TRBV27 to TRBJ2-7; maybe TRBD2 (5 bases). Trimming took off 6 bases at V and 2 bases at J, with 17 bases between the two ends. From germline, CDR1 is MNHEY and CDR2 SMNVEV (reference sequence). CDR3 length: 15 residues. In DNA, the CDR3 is TGTGCCAGCAGCTTAGCCTACTCGGAGGCCTACGAGCAGTACTTC. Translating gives CASSLAYSEAYEQYF.

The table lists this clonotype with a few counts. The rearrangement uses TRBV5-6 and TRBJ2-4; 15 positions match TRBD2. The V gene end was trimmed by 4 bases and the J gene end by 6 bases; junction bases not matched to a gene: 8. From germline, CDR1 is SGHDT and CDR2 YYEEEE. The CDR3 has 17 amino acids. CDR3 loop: CASSQGLAGGRRNIQYF. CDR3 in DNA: TGTGCCAGCAGCCAAGGACTAGCGGGGGGGCGGAGAAACATTCAGTACTTC.

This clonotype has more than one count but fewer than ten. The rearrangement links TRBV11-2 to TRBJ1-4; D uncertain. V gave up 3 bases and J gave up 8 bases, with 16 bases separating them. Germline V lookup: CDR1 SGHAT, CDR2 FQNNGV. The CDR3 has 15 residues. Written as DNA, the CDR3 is TGTGCCAGCAGCTTGTTGTTCGGCTCGGGAGAAAAACTGTTTTTT. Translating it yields CASSLLFGSGEKLFF.

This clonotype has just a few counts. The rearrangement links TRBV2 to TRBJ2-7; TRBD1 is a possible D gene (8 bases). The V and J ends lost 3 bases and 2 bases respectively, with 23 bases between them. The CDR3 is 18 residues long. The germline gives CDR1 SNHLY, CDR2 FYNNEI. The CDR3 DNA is TGTGCCAGCAGTGATAGGGGCCCGGACAGGGAGGGCACCTACGAGCAGTACTTC. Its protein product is CASSDRGPDREGTYEQYF.

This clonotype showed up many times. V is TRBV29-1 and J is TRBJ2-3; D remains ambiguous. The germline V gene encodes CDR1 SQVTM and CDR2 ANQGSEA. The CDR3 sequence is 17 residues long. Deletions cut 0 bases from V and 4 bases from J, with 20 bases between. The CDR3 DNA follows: TGCAGCGTTGAAGATCAACGGCCCCCGTGGTGGTCAGATACGCAGTATTTT. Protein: CSVEDQRPPWWSDTQYF.

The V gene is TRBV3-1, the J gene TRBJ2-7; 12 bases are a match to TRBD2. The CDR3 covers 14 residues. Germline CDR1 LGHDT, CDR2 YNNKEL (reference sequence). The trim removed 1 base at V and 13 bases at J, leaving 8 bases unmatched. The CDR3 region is CASSQGGLAGGVYF. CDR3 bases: TGTGCCAGCAGCCAAGGCGGGCTAGCGGGAGGGGTTTACTTC.

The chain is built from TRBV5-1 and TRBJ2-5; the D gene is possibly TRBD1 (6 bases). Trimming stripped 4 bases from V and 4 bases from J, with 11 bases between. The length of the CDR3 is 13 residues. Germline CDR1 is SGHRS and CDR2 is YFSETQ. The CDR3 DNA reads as TGCGCCAGCAGCGTCGGACAGAGAGAGACCCAGTACTTC. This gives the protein CASSVGQRETQYF.

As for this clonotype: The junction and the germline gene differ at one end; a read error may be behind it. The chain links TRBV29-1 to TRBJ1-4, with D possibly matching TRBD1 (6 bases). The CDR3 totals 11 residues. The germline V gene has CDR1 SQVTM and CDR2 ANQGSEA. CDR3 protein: CIVSDSEKLFF. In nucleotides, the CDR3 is TGCATCGTTTCGGACAGTGAAAAACTGTTTTTT.

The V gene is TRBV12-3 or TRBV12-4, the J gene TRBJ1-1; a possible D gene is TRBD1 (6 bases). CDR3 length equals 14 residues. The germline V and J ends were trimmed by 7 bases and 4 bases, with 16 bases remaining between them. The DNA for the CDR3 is TGTGCCAGCACCCGGCGGGGGGCTCTCACTGAAGCTTTCTTT. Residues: CASTRRGALTEAFF.